The clone carrying this TCR beta chain occurred once. The sample belongs to a study of blood T cell repertoires in COVID-19. Trimming took 6 bases from V and 6 from J; bases not matched to a gene: 7. The CDR3 is 12 amino acids. The V gene's germline CDR1 is SQVTM and CDR2 ANQGSEA. TCRdb's table, derived via immunoSEQ multiplex PCR, lists solely in-frame clones and lacks some. The table has approximately 160,000 clones, about 81% seen once. Specimen: PBMCs or T cells enriched from blood (not recorded which). This clonotype was sampled from a man aged 45 to 65 who had recovered from COVID-19. The genes are TRBV29-1 and TRBJ1-2, with TRBD1 matching 7 bases. CDR3 DNA: TGCAGCGTCGAGGACAGGTTGGATGGCTACACCTTC. Its translation is CSVEDRLDGYTF.